This T cell receptor (beta chain) came from a study of radiation and T cells in renal cell carcinoma. Study-wide results and caveats: In nephrectomy-only tumors, top 100 clonotypes averaged around 40%, versus around 50% irradiated.

Germline V CDR1 and CDR2: MNHEY, SVGAGI. The CDR3 runs 15 residues. V was clipped by 8 bases and J by 0 bases, with 15 bases between them. Indicated treatment: treatment-naive control, cytoreductive nephrectomy. Regarding this clone: Its target is unknown.

The assay was immunoSEQ multiplex PCR, and TCRdb's table has in-frame clones only and misses some. The table includes about 24,000 clones, 58% detected once. The chain employs TRBV6-5 and TRBJ2-3, with a tentative D call TRBD2 (5 bases). The sequencing here drew on tumor tissue, taken from a patient whose treatment was nephrectomy without radiotherapy. This TCR was recovered from a man aged 35 to 55 with renal cell carcinoma. CDR3 sequence reads: CASSKGGRSTDTQYF. DNA for the CDR3: TGTGCCAGCTCCAAAGGCGGGCGGAGCACAGATACGCAGTATTTT.